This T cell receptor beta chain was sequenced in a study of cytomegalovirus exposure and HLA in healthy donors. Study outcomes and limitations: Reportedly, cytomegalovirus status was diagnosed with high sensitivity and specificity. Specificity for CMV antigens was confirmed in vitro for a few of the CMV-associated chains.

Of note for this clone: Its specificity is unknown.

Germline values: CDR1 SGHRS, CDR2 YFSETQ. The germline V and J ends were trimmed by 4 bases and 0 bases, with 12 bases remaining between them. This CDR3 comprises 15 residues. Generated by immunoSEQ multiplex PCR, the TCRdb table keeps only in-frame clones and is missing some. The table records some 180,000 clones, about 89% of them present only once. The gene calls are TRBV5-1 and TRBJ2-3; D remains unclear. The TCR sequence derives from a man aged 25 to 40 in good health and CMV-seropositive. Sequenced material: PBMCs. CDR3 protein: CASSVGGVSTDTQYF. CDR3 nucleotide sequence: TGCGCCAGCAGCGTCGGTGGGGTAAGCACAGATACGCAGTATTTT.